The 21 T cell receptor beta chains given below trace back to one sample, sequenced in a study of T cells after yellow fever vaccination. In TCRdb, the 5' RACE reads were re-called with MiXCR into one record per CDR3 protein. This table has about 340,000 distinct CDR3 sequences, 7.5% to 9% appearing once. Sample: PBMCs, taken on the day of the first yellow fever vaccination. The receptors originated from a man in his late teens or twenties who received the YFV17D yellow fever vaccine.

This clonotype was counted a few times. CDR3 sequence reads: CAISESVGGPGTGELFF. The CDR3 DNA reads as TGTGCCATCAGTGAGTCGGTTGGGGGCCCCGGGACCGGGGAGCTGTTTTTT. This chain joins TRBV10-3 and TRBJ2-2; perhaps TRBD1 as D (6 bases). This CDR3 spans 17 amino acids. V was clipped by 0 bases and J by 5 bases, with 16 bases between them. Germline V CDR1 and CDR2: ENHRY, SYGVKD.

This clonotype came up a few times. The V gene is TRBV5-4, the J gene TRBJ2-7; 7 bases are shared with TRBD1. Trimming at V came to 4 bases and at J to 2 bases, leaving 6 bases not matched to a gene. The CDR3 runs to 14 residues. CDR1 is SGHNT and CDR2 is YYREEE in the germline V gene (reference sequence). The chain's CDR3 is CASSPDRIPYEQYF. DNA for the CDR3: TGTGCCAGCAGCCCGGACAGGATCCCCTACGAGCAGTACTTC.

As DNA, the CDR3 is TGCAGTGCTAGAGATCAGACAGATAGCTCCTATAATTCACCCCTCCACTTT. It translates to CSARDQTDSSYNSPLHF. The rearrangement joins TRBV20-1 to TRBJ1-6, with a weak D call TRBD1 (5 bases). Germline V CDR1 and CDR2: DFQATT, SNEGSKA (reference sequence). The germline V and J ends were trimmed by 0 bases and 0 bases, with 12 bases remaining between them. This CDR3 is 17 amino acids long.

This clonotype came up a few times. V and J are TRBV6-1 and TRBJ2-2; no clear D. The CDR3 is made up of 17 amino acids. The germline V gene encodes CDR1 MNHNS and CDR2 SASEGT. Trimming shortened V by 3 bases and J by 3 bases, and 17 bases separated the two germline ends. CDR3 bases: TGTGCCAGCAGTGACCTGTGGAAAGGCCCTTACACCGGGGAGCTGTTTTTT. Amino acids: CASSDLWKGPYTGELFF.

This clonotype was seen repeatedly, ten times or more. The V and J genes are TRBV10-3 and TRBJ1-3; 7 positions match TRBD1. This CDR3 region has 14 residues. Trimming removed 5 bases from V and 0 bases from J; junction bases left unmatched: 1. The germline V gene encodes CDR1 ENHRY and CDR2 SYGVKD. The CDR3 spells CAISRDSSGNTIYF. CDR3 DNA sequence: TGTGCCATCAGTAGGGACAGCTCTGGAAACACCATATATTTT.

The chain recombines TRBV7-2 with TRBJ2-1; 9 nucleotides match TRBD1. CDR1 is SGHTA, CDR2 FQGNSA, per germline. The CDR3 totals 15 residues. Trimming took 7 bases from V and 2 from J; bases not matched to a gene: 6. The CDR3 bases are TGTGCCAGCACCTCACAGGGGGCGGCCTACAATGAGCAGTTCTTC. This codes for CASTSQGAAYNEQFF. Variable domain in full (rest from reference TRBV7-2 and TRBJ2-1): GAGVSQSPSNKVTEKGKDVELRCDPISGHTALYWYRQSLGQGLEFLIYFQGNSAPDKSGLPSDRFSAERTGGSVSTLTIQRTQQEDSAVYLCASTSQGAAYNEQFFGPGTRLTVL.

This clonotype was detected many times. The gene calls are TRBV25-1 and TRBJ2-6; 10 positions match TRBD1. The CDR3 is made up of 17 amino acids. V lost 3 bases and J lost 1; bases outside the gene matches: 3. Germline V gene sequence: CDR1 MGHDK, CDR2 SYGVNS. In DNA, the CDR3 is TGTGCCAGCAGTGACCGGGACAGGGGTTCTGGGGCCAACGTCCTGACTTTC. Its translation: CASSDRDRGSGANVLTF. The complete variable domain, with remaining parts taken from reference TRBV25-1 and TRBJ2-6, reads EADIYQTPRYLVIGTGKKITLECSQTMGHDKMYWYQQDPGMELHLIHYSYGVNSTEKGDLSSESTVSRIRTEHFPLTLESARPSHTSQYLCASSDRDRGSGANVLTFGAGSRLTVL.

This clonotype was seen ten or more times. The V and J genes are TRBV5-1 and TRBJ2-2, with 8 bases that match TRBD1. The J segment lost 5 bases and the V segment lost 2 bases, leaving 5 bases of the junction unmatched. Germline lookup yields CDR1 SGHRS and CDR2 YFSETQ. This CDR3 has 15 residues. CDR3 in amino acids: CASSFQGAETGELFF. The CDR3 coding sequence is TGCGCCAGCAGCTTCCAGGGGGCCGAAACCGGGGAGCTGTTTTTT.

The chain links TRBV7-2 to TRBJ2-3; 8 bases agree with TRBD2. The CDR3 loop spans 15 amino acids. Germline CDR1 SGHTA, CDR2 FQGNSA. Losses at the gene ends were 4 bases for V and 8 bases for J; bases not matched to a gene: 11. The CDR3 bases are TGTGCCAGCAGCTGGGGCGGGGGGCGGCGTGCTACGCAGTATTTT. As protein: CASSWGGGRRATQYF.

There are a few counts of this clonotype. The chain uses TRBV5-1 and TRBJ2-4; unclear D gene. V dropped 4 bases and J dropped 6 bases, with 14 bases sitting between them. CDR1 and CDR2 (germline): SGHRS, YFSETQ. The CDR3 extends over 14 amino acids. DNA for the CDR3: TGCGCCAGCAGCCCTGGGGATCCCAGAAACATTCAGTACTTC. Translated: CASSPGDPRNIQYF.

This clonotype was detected ten times or more. The V gene is TRBV6-2 or TRBV6-3, the J gene TRBJ1-2, with a tentative D call TRBD1 (6 bases). The CDR3 sequence is 13 residues long. V was clipped by 8 bases and J by 5 bases, with 15 bases between them. CDR1 MNHEY and CDR2 SVGEGT come from the germline V gene. The CDR3 loop is CASSLDRKYGYTF. As DNA, the CDR3 is TGTGCCAGCTCACTGGACAGAAAGTATGGCTACACCTTC.

The V gene is TRBV5-4, the J gene TRBJ1-2, with D possibly TRBD1 on 5 matching bases. Between the trimmed V and J ends, which lost 0 bases and 4 bases, there was a span of 10 bases. The CDR3 has 14 amino acids. Germline CDR1 is SGHNT and CDR2 is YYREEE (reference sequence). In DNA, the CDR3 is TGTGCCAGCAGCTTGGATGGGGGTTCCTATGGCTACACCTTC. Translating gives CASSLDGGSYGYTF.

Only a few counts were recorded for this clonotype. The gene calls are TRBV4-3 and TRBJ2-7; D perhaps matches TRBD1 (6 bases). Trimming pared 4 bases from V and 2 bases from J, leaving 12 bases between. The germline V gene encodes CDR1 LGHNA and CDR2 YSLEER. This CDR3 has 14 residues. DNA of the CDR3: TGCGCCAGCAGCCGGACAGAGGGAACCTACGAGCAGTACTTC. This codes for CASSRTEGTYEQYF.

The CDR3: CASSFGLDWGTQYF. CDR3 coding DNA: TGTGCCAGCAGCTTTGGACTAGATTGGGGTACGCAGTATTTT. This rearrangement joins TRBV7-3 to TRBJ2-3; TRBD2 matches 7 bases. Germline CDR1 and CDR2: SGHTA and FQGTGA. The CDR3 runs to 14 residues. V lost 3 bases, J lost 8 bases, and 8 bases stayed unmatched.

The V call is TRBV18, the J call TRBJ1-3; D remains ambiguous. In germline, CDR1 is KGHSH, CDR2 LQKENI. This CDR3 has 15 residues. V gave up 2 bases and J gave up 0 bases, with 8 bases separating them. DNA for the CDR3: TGTGCCAGCTCACCATCCAGGTACTCTGGAAACACCATATATTTT. This gives the protein CASSPSRYSGNTIYF. The whole variable domain, remainder taken from reference TRBV18 and TRBJ1-3, is NAGVMQNPRHLVRRRGQEARLRCSPMKGHSHVYWYRQLPEEGLKFMVYLQKENIIDESGMPKERFSAEFPKEGPSILRIQQVVRGDSAAYFCASSPSRYSGNTIYFGEGSWLTVV.

The CDR3 protein is CSAPDQFTEAFF. The CDR3 DNA is TGCAGTGCTCCGGATCAATTCACTGAAGCTTTCTTT. The V call is TRBV20-1, the J call TRBJ1-1; D unclear. This CDR3 region has 12 residues. Germline CDR1 and CDR2: DFQATT and SNEGSKA (reference sequence). The V and J ends lost 5 bases and 4 bases respectively, with 11 bases between them.

In the case of this clonotype: Given a much more abundant clone one base away, this may be a read error. This rearrangement joins TRBV20-1 to TRBJ2-4; D is perhaps TRBD2 (5 bases). CDR1 is DFQATT, CDR2 SNEGSKA, per germline (reference sequence). This CDR3 comprises 13 residues. The CDR3 spells CSAAALARNIQYF. For the CDR3, the DNA is TGCAGTGCTGCAGCTCTAGCCAGAAACATTCAGTACTTC.

This clonotype has a handful of counts. The chain has TRBV6-2 or TRBV6-3 and TRBJ2-2, with D possibly being TRBD2 (5 bases). This CDR3 region has 16 residues. Germline assignment: CDR1 MNHEY and CDR2 SVGEGT. V was shortened by 6 bases and J by 2 bases, with 16 bases between the two germline ends. The CDR3 sequence is CASSRTRVRNTGELFF. CDR3 coding DNA: TGTGCCAGCAGCCGGACGCGGGTGAGAAACACCGGGGAGCTGTTTTTT.

A few counts support this clonotype. The gene calls are TRBV4-3 and TRBJ2-1; D perhaps matches TRBD1 (5 bases). Per germline, CDR1 LGHNA and CDR2 YSLEER. The CDR3 covers 14 residues. Between the trimmed V and J ends, which lost 6 bases and 2 bases, there was a span of 11 bases. CDR3 nucleotides: TGCGCCAGCAGGGTCAGCAGGGCCTACAATGAGCAGTTCTTC. Translation gives CASRVSRAYNEQFF.

This clonotype was detected only a few times. The V call is TRBV4-3, the J call TRBJ2-5, with D maybe TRBD2 (5 bases). From germline, CDR1 is LGHNA and CDR2 YSLEER. The CDR3 length is 14 residues. V lost 5 bases and J 6 bases, leaving 16 bases between the germline ends. The CDR3, as DNA: TGCGCCAGCAGCTCCCAGACTATGGCCAAGACCCAGTACTTC. The encoded protein is CASSSQTMAKTQYF.

The chain has TRBV7-6 and TRBJ1-6; D gene ambiguous. Germline CDR1 and CDR2: SGHVS and FNYEAQ. This CDR3 has 14 amino acids. Trimming took off 2 bases at V and 4 bases at J, with 6 bases between the two ends. The CDR3 sequence is CASSLNGYNSPLHF. The CDR3 nucleotides read TGTGCCAGCAGCTTAAACGGTTATAATTCACCCCTCCACTTT.